This T cell receptor beta chain was sequenced during a study of T cells in Graves' hyperthyroidism and ophthalmopathy. Researchers took RNA transcripts and amplified the TCR beta CDR3 regions from them. A set of HTBI primers served as the primers for a first-round RT-PCR of the TCR CDR3. A single record per CDR3 protein comes from TCRdb applying MiXCR to the multiplex PCR reads. The table has a few hundred thousand distinct CDR3 sequences, roughly 15% seen once. Findings and caveats of the study: Clonotypes that were expanded in thyroid above 0.001 mostly appeared in blood too.

On this clonotype: Its antigen is unknown.

The CDR3 length is 18 residues. Trimming took off 0 bases at V and 1 base at J, with 16 bases between the two ends. From germline, CDR1 is MGHRA and CDR2 YSYEKL. PBMCs came from about 10 ml fresh peripheral blood. This TCR came from a young woman with Graves' ophthalmopathy. The J gene is TRBJ2-4, the V gene TRBV4-1; the D gene is possibly TRBD2 (6 bases). Sequences were obtained from blood. The DNA for the CDR3 is TGCGCCAGCAGCCAAGATGGGGCCGGAGGGTCGGCCAAAAACATTCAGTACTTC. Translation: CASSQDGAGGSAKNIQYF.